The rows below give T cell receptor beta chains drawn from one sample of a study of human T cells and chemical hapten exposure. TCRdb re-analysed the RACE reads in MiXCR, keeping a single row per CDR3 protein. This table holds about 26,000 distinct CDR3 sequences, 8% to 10% found once. The starting material was whole blood, obtained in connection with sensitization to the hapten diphenylcyclopropenone (DPC). These receptors were obtained from a man younger than 45 with alopecia areata. Some clones in this sample may be carry-over from other donors' samples. Both conserved end residues are part of each CDR3. Fields, in order: CDR3 DNA, CDR3 protein, D gene, clone size, V gene, J gene. The D gene is left open where the match is weak. Only some rows state a clone size, as once, few, many or a class for expanded clones.

DNA: TGTGCCAGCAGCCAAGCACAGGGCAATGAGCAGTTCTTC
CDR3: CASSQAQGNEQFF
D: .
size: few
V: TRBV3-1
J: TRBJ2-1

DNA: TGTGCCATACCGGGACGACACACCGGGGAGCTGTTTTTT
CDR3: CAIPGRHTGELFF
D: .
size: few
V: TRBV7-2
J: TRBJ2-2

DNA: TGTGCCAGCAGCCCGTACTATAGCAATCAGCCCCAGCATTTT
CDR3: CASSPYYSNQPQHF
D: .
size: few
V: TRBV7-2
J: TRBJ1-5

DNA: TGTGCCAGCAGCCCTCAGGGGGGCAATGAGCAGTTCTTC
CDR3: CASSPQGGNEQFF
D: .
size: many
V: TRBV11-2
J: TRBJ2-1

DNA: TGTGCCAGCTCAACACAGGGGGATGGCTACACCTTC
CDR3: CASSTQGDGYTF
D: TRBD1
size: many
V: TRBV18
J: TRBJ1-2

DNA: TGCAGCGTTGAGCGGAATGGCTACACCTTC
CDR3: CSVERNGYTF
D: .
size: .
V: TRBV29-1
J: TRBJ1-2

DNA: TGTGCCAGCAGCACGCAGTTAACCGCCCGGGAGAACACTGAAGCTTTCTTT
CDR3: CASSTQLTARENTEAFF
D: .
size: .
V: TRBV7-9
J: TRBJ1-1

DNA: TGTGCCAGCAGCCCCCGACAGCGCCAAGAGACCCAGTACTTC
CDR3: CASSPRQRQETQYF
D: .
size: .
V: TRBV11-1
J: TRBJ2-5

DNA: TGCGCCAGCAGCTTGGACGGTGGGTCATCGCATTTT
CDR3: CASSLDGGSSHF
D: .
size: many
V: TRBV5-1
J: TRBJ1-5

DNA: TGTGCCAGCTCACCAGACAACAATAATTCACCCCTCCACTTT
CDR3: CASSPDNNNSPLHF
D: .
size: many
V: TRBV18
J: TRBJ1-6

DNA: TGCGCCAGCAGTCTGGGGGGGGACATAGATACGCAGTATTTT
CDR3: CASSLGGDIDTQYF
D: .
size: few
V: TRBV10-2
J: TRBJ2-3

DNA: TGTGCCAGCAGCTCCAACAATGAGCAGTTCTTC
CDR3: CASSSNNEQFF
D: .
size: many
V: TRBV7-2
J: TRBJ2-1

DNA: TGCAGCGTTGATGTGGGCCAGGCTTTCTTT
CDR3: CSVDVGQAFF
D: .
size: many
V: TRBV29-1
J: TRBJ1-1

DNA: TGCAGTGCTAGACCTAGCGGGAGAGTATGGGAGACCCAGTACTTC
CDR3: CSARPSGRVWETQYF
D: TRBD2
size: many
V: TRBV20-1
J: TRBJ2-5

DNA: TGTGCCAGCAGTTACGGGGTCGGCACCGCCTACGAGCAGTACTTC
CDR3: CASSYGVGTAYEQYF
D: .
size: .
V: TRBV6-2/TRBV6-3
J: TRBJ2-7

DNA: TGTGCCAGCACCTATATCAGGGATTCACCCCTCCACTTT
CDR3: CASTYIRDSPLHF
D: .
size: many
V: TRBV12-3/TRBV12-4
J: TRBJ1-6

DNA: TGTGCCAGCAGTAAGGGACAGGCGCTTAGCAATCAGCCCCAGCATTTT
CDR3: CASSKGQALSNQPQHF
D: TRBD1
size: many
V: TRBV6-6
J: TRBJ1-5

DNA: TGCGCCAGCAGCCGGCGGGGGTTGGACTCCTACAATGAGCAGTTCTTC
CDR3: CASSRRGLDSYNEQFF
D: TRBD2
size: many
V: TRBV4-3
J: TRBJ2-1

DNA: TGCGCCAGCAGCCAAGATCTAGCGGAGGACCCGGGGAATGAGCAGTTCTTC
CDR3: CASSQDLAEDPGNEQFF
D: TRBD2
size: .
V: TRBV4-3
J: TRBJ2-1

DNA: TGCAGCGTTGAAGATTTAAGGGAGAATTGGCGGGGCCTCACAGATACGCAGTATTTT
CDR3: CSVEDLRENWRGLTDTQYF
D: .
size: many
V: TRBV29-1
J: TRBJ2-3

DNA: TGTGCCAGCAGTTGGACAGGACATACCACTGAAGCTTTCTTT
CDR3: CASSWTGHTTEAFF
D: TRBD1
size: many
V: TRBV6-2/TRBV6-3
J: TRBJ1-1

DNA: TGTGCCAGCAGTTCCGGAGGACAAGACACAGATACGCAGTATTTT
CDR3: CASSSGGQDTDTQYF
D: .
size: many
V: TRBV28
J: TRBJ2-3

DNA: TGCAGTGGTACTTTAGCGTTTTTAGCAGATACGCAGTATTTT
CDR3: CSGTLAFLADTQYF
D: .
size: .
V: TRBV29-1
J: TRBJ2-3

DNA: TGTGCCAGCAGTCATGCCGACGAGCAGTACTTC
CDR3: CASSHADEQYF
D: .
size: few
V: TRBV28
J: TRBJ2-7

DNA: TGCGCCAGCAGCACCCAGGGGGCTGACACTGAAGCTTTCTTT
CDR3: CASSTQGADTEAFF
D: TRBD1
size: few
V: TRBV5-1
J: TRBJ1-1

DNA: TGTGCCAGCAGTGACTCGACTAGCGGGGGGGCAGATACGCAGTATTTT
CDR3: CASSDSTSGGADTQYF
D: TRBD2
size: .
V: TRBV6-4
J: TRBJ2-3

DNA: TGCAGCGTTGAAGATCCGGCCTTTAACTATGGCTACACCTTC
CDR3: CSVEDPAFNYGYTF
D: .
size: many
V: TRBV29-1
J: TRBJ1-2

DNA: TGCAGCGTTGAGCGGGACATGAACACTGAAGCTTTCTTT
CDR3: CSVERDMNTEAFF
D: .
size: few
V: TRBV29-1
J: TRBJ1-1

DNA: TGTGCCAGCCGCTCTTCCACAGATACGCAGTATTTT
CDR3: CASRSSTDTQYF
D: .
size: few
V: TRBV6-5
J: TRBJ2-3

DNA: TGTGCCAGCAGCCTCGGGACAGTCGATGAAAAACTGTTTTTT
CDR3: CASSLGTVDEKLFF
D: TRBD1
size: many
V: TRBV7-6
J: TRBJ1-4

DNA: TGTGCCAGCAGCTTAGAGGGGAATTCACCCCTCCACTTT
CDR3: CASSLEGNSPLHF
D: .
size: many
V: TRBV7-9
J: TRBJ1-6

DNA: TGCAGTGCTAGAGCGACAGGGCCGAGCTCCTACAATGAGCAGTTCTTC
CDR3: CSARATGPSSYNEQFF
D: TRBD1
size: .
V: TRBV20-1
J: TRBJ2-1

DNA: TGCAGCGTTGAAGATATGGGGGGGCCGGTTGACACTGAAGCTTTCTTT
CDR3: CSVEDMGGPVDTEAFF
D: .
size: few
V: TRBV29-1
J: TRBJ1-1

DNA: TGTGCCAGCAGCGCGTTAAGACAGTCCTTAAACTATGGCTACACCTTC
CDR3: CASSALRQSLNYGYTF
D: .
size: many
V: TRBV9
J: TRBJ1-2

DNA: TGTGCCAGCAGCTTAGTCACAGGGGGTGAGCAGTTCTTC
CDR3: CASSLVTGGEQFF
D: TRBD1
size: many
V: TRBV7-8
J: TRBJ2-1

DNA: TGTGCCAGCAGCGTTACTTGGGGGACGTTCTACGAGCAGTACTTC
CDR3: CASSVTWGTFYEQYF
D: .
size: .
V: TRBV6-1
J: TRBJ2-7

DNA: TGTGCCAGCAGCTTAAACCCCTCCGACAGGGGGCACACCGGGGAGCTGTTTTTT
CDR3: CASSLNPSDRGHTGELFF
D: TRBD1
size: few
V: TRBV7-6
J: TRBJ2-2

DNA: TGCGCCAGCAGCCAAGCGATCACCAGTGGGGGGGCCGGGCAGCCCCAGCATTTT
CDR3: CASSQAITSGGAGQPQHF
D: .
size: many
V: TRBV4-3
J: TRBJ1-5

DNA: TGCGCCAGCAGTGATGGCCTAGCGGGGAACACAGATACGCAGTATTTT
CDR3: CASSDGLAGNTDTQYF
D: TRBD2
size: few
V: TRBV10-2
J: TRBJ2-3

DNA: TGTGCCAGCAGTGAAACTCACGCCGGGGAGCTGTTTTTT
CDR3: CASSETHAGELFF
D: .
size: medium-sized
V: TRBV25-1
J: TRBJ2-2

DNA: TGTGCCAGCAGTCCCGACGGACAGGGTTATGGCTACACCTTC
CDR3: CASSPDGQGYGYTF
D: TRBD1
size: few
V: TRBV12-3/TRBV12-4
J: TRBJ1-2

DNA: TGTGCCAGCAGTTACGATAGCGGGGGAATCCAAGAGACCCAGTACTTC
CDR3: CASSYDSGGIQETQYF
D: TRBD2
size: few
V: TRBV6-2/TRBV6-3
J: TRBJ2-5

DNA: TGTGCCAGCAGTTTAGGACCCGGGAACTCCTACGAGCAGTACTTC
CDR3: CASSLGPGNSYEQYF
D: .
size: .
V: TRBV12-3/TRBV12-4
J: TRBJ2-7

DNA: TGTGCCAGCAGCCAAGAGCCTGCGACTCAACTCACCTTC
CDR3: CASSQEPATQLTF
D: .
size: few
V: TRBV4-2
J: TRBJ1-2

DNA: TGTGCCAGCAGCCAGCTGACTAGCTCCAATGAGCAGTTCTTC
CDR3: CASSQLTSSNEQFF
D: TRBD2
size: many
V: TRBV3-1
J: TRBJ2-1

DNA: TGCGCCAGCAGCCAAGATTTCGGCCGAGCCTACGAGCAGTACTTC
CDR3: CASSQDFGRAYEQYF
D: .
size: many
V: TRBV4-1
J: TRBJ2-7

DNA: TGTGCCAGCAGCCAACTCCCAGGGGGATCTTCGCGTTCTGGGGCCAACGTCCTGACTTTC
CDR3: CASSQLPGGSSRSGANVLTF
D: TRBD1
size: many
V: TRBV14
J: TRBJ2-6

DNA: TGCAGCGTTGCCCTTTCTACGGAGACCCAGTACTTC
CDR3: CSVALSTETQYF
D: .
size: .
V: TRBV29-1
J: TRBJ2-5

DNA: TGTGCCAGCAGTTACTCTATAGGGGGCCCTCAGCCCCAGCATTTT
CDR3: CASSYSIGGPQPQHF
D: TRBD1
size: few
V: TRBV6-2/TRBV6-3
J: TRBJ1-5

DNA: TGTGCCAGCAGTGAAGCCCTAGGGAATAGTAAGAAAAACATTCAGTACTTC
CDR3: CASSEALGNSKKNIQYF
D: .
size: many
V: TRBV2
J: TRBJ2-4

DNA: TGTGCCAGCAGGGACGAGTACAATGAGCAGTTCTTC
CDR3: CASRDEYNEQFF
D: .
size: many
V: TRBV2
J: TRBJ2-1

DNA: TGTGCCTGGAGGGAAACGTGGGATATGAACTCTGAAGCTTTCTTT
CDR3: CAWRETWDMNSEAFF
D: .
size: .
V: TRBV30
J: TRBJ1-1

DNA: TGTGCCAGCGCCGGAGGGATAAGCAATCAGCCCCAGCATTTT
CDR3: CASAGGISNQPQHF
D: .
size: few
V: TRBV19
J: TRBJ1-5

DNA: TGTGCCAGCAGCTTCCGAAGCGGGAGGGCCGCAGAGACCCAGTACTTC
CDR3: CASSFRSGRAAETQYF
D: TRBD2
size: many
V: TRBV7-2
J: TRBJ2-5